A selection of T cell receptor beta chains follows, all from one sample in a study of early T cells in non-severe SARS-CoV-2 infection. In TCRdb, the 5' RACE reads were re-called with MiXCR into one record per CDR3 protein. This table has over 85,000 distinct CDR3 sequences, around 13% appearing once. Material for sequencing was whole blood. The receptors derive from an adult who was a healthcare worker with PCR-confirmed SARS-CoV-2 infection or an uninfected control (not recorded which). Each CDR3 is given with its conserved first and last residue. The D gene is left open where the match is weak. Size is omitted from some rows. Given values are once, few, many or a class for expanded clones.

d_call	v_call	clone_size	j_call	cdr3_aa	cdr3_nt
.	TRBV6-2/TRBV6-3	many	TRBJ2-3	CASKPPSEAPADTQYF	TGTGCCAGCAAACCCCCGTCGGAGGCGCCGGCAGATACGCAGTATTTT
.	TRBV20-1	few	TRBJ2-1	CSAIGLDLYNEQFF	TGCAGTGCCATTGGCCTAGATTTATACAATGAGCAGTTCTTC
TRBD2	TRBV7-2	few	TRBJ2-7	CASSRTSFYEQYF	TGTGCCAGCAGCAGGACTAGCTTCTACGAGCAGTACTTC
.	TRBV20-1	few	TRBJ2-4	CSARGSGRMQYF	TGCAGTGCTAGGGGATCGGGACGGATGCAGTACTTC
.	TRBV5-6	few	TRBJ1-1	CASSFGLTNTEAFF	TGTGCCAGCAGCTTTGGACTCACGAACACTGAAGCTTTCTTT
TRBD1	TRBV3-1	.	TRBJ1-4	CASSQDWGQGFFEKLFF	TGTGCCAGCAGCCAAGATTGGGGACAGGGATTTTTTGAAAAACTGTTTTTT
TRBD1	TRBV20-1	few	TRBJ2-7	CSAYRMDRASGYEQYF	TGCAGTGCCTACCGAATGGACAGGGCAAGTGGATACGAGCAGTACTTC
.	TRBV20-1	many	TRBJ1-1	CSAREGTIEAFF	TGCAGTGCTAGAGAAGGGACCATTGAAGCTTTCTTT
TRBD2	TRBV20-1	.	TRBJ2-1	CSAEDSGRVYNEQFF	TGCAGTGCTGAAGATAGCGGGAGGGTCTACAATGAGCAGTTCTTC
.	TRBV7-2	.	TRBJ2-2	CASSLVGQITGELFF	TGTGCCAGCAGCTTAGTAGGACAGATCACCGGGGAGCTGTTTTTT
.	TRBV10-2	many	TRBJ1-6	CASALTVEGYNSPLHF	TGCGCCAGTGCGCTTACGGTGGAAGGCTATAATTCACCCCTCCACTTT